This T cell receptor (beta chain) was recovered during a study of regulatory T cells in long-lasting Graves disease. Study-level background: Persistent cases were those of Graves' disease that involved over 5 years of antithyroid drugs with positive TSH receptor antibodies.

The CDR3 covers 12 residues. Germline lookup yields CDR1 DFQATT and CDR2 SNEGSKA (reference sequence). Trimming took 7 bases from V and 0 from J, leaving 9 bases between them. This clonotype came up many times. Its antigen is as yet unknown. Study-wide results and caveats: Investigators studied peripheral blood only, not thyroid tissue. Persistent Graves' patients showed a TCR diversity that was lower than that of newly diagnosed ones. TRBV28, TRBJ1-2 and TRBJ2-5 emerged as the favored segments in persistent disease.

Time point given: persistent/refractory GD, antithyroid drugs over 5 years with positive TRAb. Isolated PBMC RNA provided the starting material for the TCR library. Arm-PCR of CDR3 regions and iRepertoire HTBI primers were used to build TCR beta libraries. TCRdb re-called the multiplex PCR reads through MiXCR, storing one row per CDR3 protein. The sample lists 400,000 to 500,000 distinct CDR3 sequences, approximately 22% occurring once. Sequences were derived from peripheral blood mononuclear cells (PBMCs), sampled when the disease was refractory, from a patient treated with antithyroid drugs. The chain recombines TRBV20-1 with TRBJ2-5; D is ambiguous. The TCR originated in a female donor with Graves disease. CDR3 nucleotides: TGCAGTGTTCCCACGTACCAAGAGACCCAGTACTTC. It specifies CSVPTYQETQYF.